Below are 19 T cell receptor beta chains sequenced from a single sample in a study of CD8 T cells in ankylosing spondylitis. TCRdb reprocessed the 5' RACE reads via MiXCR and lists one record per CDR3 protein. The sample consists of 150,000 to 200,000 distinct CDR3 sequences, approximately 18% of them appearing once. Material: blood, either unsorted or a sorted T cell fraction (not recorded which). The receptors come from a male donor under 30 with ankylosing spondylitis or in good health (not recorded which).

This clonotype was seen many times. This chain joins TRBV20-1 and TRBJ2-3; tentative D call: TRBD2 (6 bases). Trimming removed 1 base at V and 14 bases at J, with 16 bases between. The length of the CDR3 is 12 residues. Per the germline V gene, CDR1 is DFQATT and CDR2 is SNEGSKA (reference sequence). CDR3 sequence (DNA): TGCAGTGCTAGAGTAAGGGACTTCGCTACGTATTTT. This gives the protein CSARVRDFATYF.

V usage is TRBV6-4 and J usage is TRBJ1-1, with D hard to call. This CDR3 is built from 11 residues. Germline V lookup: CDR1 MRHNA, CDR2 SNTAGT. Trimming pared 0 bases from V and 9 bases from J, leaving 5 bases between. The CDR3 here is CASSDSRKAFF. CDR3 sequence (DNA): TGTGCCAGCAGTGACTCCCGTAAAGCTTTCTTT.

This clonotype was recorded many times. The chain uses TRBV12-3 or TRBV12-4 and TRBJ2-3; TRBD1 agrees at 8 bases. The CDR3 runs to 16 residues. The V gene end was trimmed by 1 base and the J gene end by 4 bases; junction bases not matched to a gene: 7. CDR3 nucleotides: TGTGCCAGCAGTTTAGGAGGTCAGGGGGCTTCAGATACGCAGTATTTT. Its translation is CASSLGGQGASDTQYF.

This clonotype appeared many times. J is TRBJ2-1 and V is TRBV25-1, with 9 nucleotides matching TRBD1. V lost 4 bases to trimming and J lost 3 bases; unmatched junction nucleotides: 4. The V gene's germline CDR1 is MGHDK and CDR2 SYGVNS. CDR3 length equals 15 residues. CDR3 residues: CASSGRDRVYNEQFF. DNA for the CDR3: TGTGCCAGCAGTGGGCGGGACAGGGTCTACAATGAGCAGTTCTTC.

The genes are TRBV30 and TRBJ2-5; D gene uncertain. The CDR3 has 12 residues. CDR1 is GTSNPN, CDR2 SVGIG, per germline (reference sequence). V was cut by 4 bases and J by 2 bases, with 8 bases left in between. CDR3 loop: CAWNIGQETQYF. The CDR3 DNA sequence: TGTGCCTGGAACATAGGTCAAGAGACCCAGTACTTC.

This clonotype appeared many times. This chain connects TRBV4-1 to TRBJ2-3; weak D call: TRBD2 (5 bases). CDR3 length equals 13 residues. CDR1 is MGHRA and CDR2 is YSYEKL in the germline V gene. V was cut by 4 bases and J by 6 bases, with 11 bases left in between. The CDR3 bases are TGCGCCAGCAGCCTCGGCGGGTTGGATACGCAGTATTTT. This gives the protein CASSLGGLDTQYF.

This clonotype was recorded many times. J is TRBJ2-5 and V is TRBV29-1, with D possibly TRBD2 on 5 matching bases. The CDR3 runs to 15 residues. With 7 bases removed from V and 1 base from J, the gap between germline ends came to 19 bases. Germline-derived CDR1 and CDR2 are SQVTM and ANQGSEA. The CDR3 is CSAGRGSSFQETQYF. The CDR3 nucleotides are TGCAGCGCCGGTCGGGGTAGCTCCTTCCAAGAGACCCAGTACTTC.

The sample holds many counts of this clonotype. The chain recombines TRBV7-6 with TRBJ1-1; D remains ambiguous. With 4 bases removed from V and 0 bases from J, the gap between germline ends came to 12 bases. CDR1 and CDR2 (germline): SGHVS, FNYEAQ. The CDR3 contains 15 residues. The CDR3 nucleotides are TGTGCCAGCAGCTCAAGCGGCACATTGAACACTGAAGCTTTCTTT. Protein: CASSSSGTLNTEAFF.

This clonotype was observed many times. The chain has TRBV7-2 and TRBJ2-1, with no clear D. Germline V gene lookup returns CDR1 SGHTA and CDR2 FQGNSA. The CDR3 consists of 12 residues. V was shortened by 4 bases and J by 7 bases, with 8 bases between the two germline ends. CDR3 loop: CASSYASNEQFF. The CDR3 region has the DNA TGTGCCAGCAGCTATGCCTCGAATGAGCAGTTCTTC.

This clonotype was observed many times. DNA of the CDR3: TGTGCCAGCGGAGACAGGGCGACCTACGAGCAGTACTTC. Amino acid sequence: CASGDRATYEQYF. This chain joins TRBV28 and TRBJ2-7, with 7 bases lining up with TRBD1. V lost 8 bases, J lost 2 bases, and 6 bases stayed unmatched. The germline CDR1 and CDR2 sequences are MDHEN and SYDVKM. The CDR3 loop spans 13 amino acids.

The genes are TRBV5-1 and TRBJ2-5, with TRBD1 matching 7 bases. Trimming removed 7 bases from V and 5 bases from J; junction bases left unmatched: 11. This CDR3 region has 14 residues. From germline, CDR1 is SGHRS and CDR2 YFSETQ. DNA for the CDR3: TGCGCCAGCTGGCGACAGGGCGTGGAGGAGACCCAGTACTTC. This sequence encodes CASWRQGVEETQYF.

This clonotype has at least ten counts. The rearrangement links TRBV5-4 to TRBJ2-1, with D unresolved. The CDR3 spans 16 residues. Germline V gives CDR1 SGHNT, CDR2 YYREEE (reference sequence). The V end lost 7 bases, the J end lost 7 bases, and 24 bases lay between the germline ends. CDR3 region: CASLLWVSGPVNEQFF. The CDR3 DNA reads as TGTGCCAGCCTTCTCTGGGTCTCGGGTCCAGTGAATGAGCAGTTCTTC.

This clonotype was recorded many times. J is TRBJ2-2 and V is TRBV12-3 or TRBV12-4; D perhaps matches TRBD2 (5 bases). This CDR3 region has 15 residues. Trimming took 0 bases from V and 4 from J, leaving 9 bases between them. CDR3 amino acids: CASSLAGAFTGELFF. For the CDR3, the DNA is TGTGCCAGCAGTTTAGCGGGAGCTTTCACCGGGGAGCTGTTTTTT.

This clonotype was counted many times. The rearrangement links TRBV28 to TRBJ2-5; no reliable D call. V was pared by 4 bases and J by 6 bases, with 6 bases between. This CDR3 region has 11 residues. Looked up from germline, CDR1 is MDHEN and CDR2 is SYDVKM. As DNA, the CDR3 is TGTGCCAGCAGTTATATGAAGACCCAGTACTTC. Amino acid sequence: CASSYMKTQYF. The whole variable domain, filled in from reference TRBV28 and TRBJ2-5, reads DVKVTQSSRYLVKRTGEKVFLECVQDMDHENMFWYRQDPGLGLRLIYFSYDVKMKEKGDIPEGYSVSREKKERFSLILESASTNQTSMYLCASSYMKTQYFGPGTRLLVL.

At least ten counts were recorded for this clonotype. The chain is built from TRBV20-1 and TRBJ2-1; the D is unclear. Per the germline V gene, CDR1 is DFQATT and CDR2 is SNEGSKA (reference sequence). V lost 1 base, J lost 8 bases, and 12 bases lay in between. The CDR3 is 13 amino acids. The CDR3 here is CSARALTGDEQFF. CDR3 nucleotides: TGCAGTGCTAGAGCCCTGACGGGCGATGAGCAGTTCTTC.

In its sample, this clonotype was seen many times. The chain employs TRBV20-1 and TRBJ2-7; 13 nucleotides line up with TRBD2. The CDR3 runs 17 residues. The germline CDR1 and CDR2 sequences are DFQATT and SNEGSKA (reference sequence). Losses at the gene ends were 5 bases for V and 4 bases for J; bases not matched to a gene: 14. The CDR3: CSALSGTSGVNSYEQYF. The CDR3 region has the DNA TGCAGTGCTCTCTCCGGGACTAGCGGGGTAAATTCGTACGAGCAGTACTTC.

Ten or more counts support this clonotype. The V and J genes are TRBV29-1 and TRBJ2-1, with TRBD2 identical over 7 bases. Germline V gene data show CDR1 as SQVTM and CDR2 as ANQGSEA. The junction had 28 bases not matched to a gene; V was cut back by 0 bases and J by 5 bases. This CDR3 contains 22 residues. The CDR3 protein is CSVEDLIGGLTTGGLRDNEQFF. The CDR3 DNA is TGCAGCGTTGAAGATCTAATAGGCGGACTAACAACGGGAGGTCTTCGTGACAATGAGCAGTTCTTC.

This clonotype was picked up many times. V gene TRBV10-3 combines with J gene TRBJ2-5; TRBD2 aligns across 11 bases. CDR1 and CDR2 (germline): ENHRY, SYGVKD. V dropped 11 bases and J dropped 2; count of bases not matched to a gene: 7. This CDR3 is built from 14 residues. DNA of the CDR3: TGTGCCGTCGGGACTAGCGGATTTCAAGAGACCCAGTACTTC. Its protein product is CAVGTSGFQETQYF.

This clonotype has at least ten counts. The chain couples TRBV28 to TRBJ2-1; D gene unclear. V was pared by 5 bases and J by 10 bases, with 15 bases between. CDR1 and CDR2 from the germline V gene are MDHEN and SYDVKM. This CDR3 spans 13 amino acids. The CDR3 coding sequence is TGTGCCAGCAGTGCCCGATCCCCCGGCGAGCAGTTCTTC. It codes for CASSARSPGEQFF.